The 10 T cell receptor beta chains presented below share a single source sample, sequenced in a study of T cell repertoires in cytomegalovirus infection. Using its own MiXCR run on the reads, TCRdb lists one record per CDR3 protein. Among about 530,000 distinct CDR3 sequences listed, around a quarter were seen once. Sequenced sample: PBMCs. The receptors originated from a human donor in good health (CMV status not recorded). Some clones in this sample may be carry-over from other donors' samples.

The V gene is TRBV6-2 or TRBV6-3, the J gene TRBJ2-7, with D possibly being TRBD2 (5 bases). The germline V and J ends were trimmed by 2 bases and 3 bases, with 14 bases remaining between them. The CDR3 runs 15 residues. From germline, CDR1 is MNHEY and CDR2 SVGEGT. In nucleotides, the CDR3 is TGTGCCAGCAGTTACGACCGAGAGGGATACTACGAGCAGTACTTC. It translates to CASSYDREGYYEQYF.

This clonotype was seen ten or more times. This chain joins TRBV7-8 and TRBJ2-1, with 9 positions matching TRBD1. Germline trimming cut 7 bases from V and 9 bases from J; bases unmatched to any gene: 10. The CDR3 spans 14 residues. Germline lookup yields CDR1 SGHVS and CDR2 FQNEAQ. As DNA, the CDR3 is TGTGCCAGCATCCCCAACGACAGGGGGGGTGAGCAGTTCTTC. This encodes CASIPNDRGGEQFF.

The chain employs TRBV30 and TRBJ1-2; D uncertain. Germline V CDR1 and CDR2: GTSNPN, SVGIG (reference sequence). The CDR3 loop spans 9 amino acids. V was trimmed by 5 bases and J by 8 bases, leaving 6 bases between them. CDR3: CAWGPGYTF. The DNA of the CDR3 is TGTGCCTGGGGCCCCGGCTACACCTTC.

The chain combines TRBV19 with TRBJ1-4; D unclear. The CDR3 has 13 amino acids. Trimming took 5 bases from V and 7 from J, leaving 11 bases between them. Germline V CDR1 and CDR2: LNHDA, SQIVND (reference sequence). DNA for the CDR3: TGTGCCAGTAGTGCATTCCGGGGTGAAAAACTGTTTTTT. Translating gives CASSAFRGEKLFF.

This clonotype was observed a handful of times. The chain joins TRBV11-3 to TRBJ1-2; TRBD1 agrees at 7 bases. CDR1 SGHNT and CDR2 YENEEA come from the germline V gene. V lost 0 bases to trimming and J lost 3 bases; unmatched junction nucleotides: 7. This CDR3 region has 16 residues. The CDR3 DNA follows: TGTGCCAGCAGCTTAGATTTCGCAGGGGGTGACTATGGCTACACCTTC. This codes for CASSLDFAGGDYGYTF.

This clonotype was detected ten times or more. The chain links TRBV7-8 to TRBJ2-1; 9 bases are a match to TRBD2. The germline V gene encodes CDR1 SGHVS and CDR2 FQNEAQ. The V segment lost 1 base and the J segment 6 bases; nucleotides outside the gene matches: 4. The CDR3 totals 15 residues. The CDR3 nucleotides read TGTGCCAGCAGCTTAGTAGCGGGAGCGCTCAATGAGCAGTTCTTC. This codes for CASSLVAGALNEQFF.

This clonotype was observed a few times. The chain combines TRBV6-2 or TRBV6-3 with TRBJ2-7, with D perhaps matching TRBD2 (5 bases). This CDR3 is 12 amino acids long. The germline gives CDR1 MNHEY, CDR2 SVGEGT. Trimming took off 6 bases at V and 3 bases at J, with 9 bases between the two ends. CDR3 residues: CASSGLNYEQYV. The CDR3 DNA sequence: TGTGCCAGCAGCGGACTGAACTACGAGCAGTACGTC.

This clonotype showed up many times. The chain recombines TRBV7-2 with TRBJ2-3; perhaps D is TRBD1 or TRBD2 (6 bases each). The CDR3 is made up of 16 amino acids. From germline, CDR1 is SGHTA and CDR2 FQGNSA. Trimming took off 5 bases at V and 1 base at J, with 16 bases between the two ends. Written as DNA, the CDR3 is TGTGCCAGCAGCGCGCCCGGGGGCCAGCGCACAGATACGCAGTATTTT. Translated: CASSAPGGQRTDTQYF. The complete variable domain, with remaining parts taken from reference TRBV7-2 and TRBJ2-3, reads GAGVSQSPSNKVTEKGKDVELRCDPISGHTALYWYRQSLGQGLEFLIYFQGNSAPDKSGLPSDRFSAERTGGSVSTLTIQRTQQEDSAVYLCASSAPGGQRTDTQYFGPGTRLTVL.

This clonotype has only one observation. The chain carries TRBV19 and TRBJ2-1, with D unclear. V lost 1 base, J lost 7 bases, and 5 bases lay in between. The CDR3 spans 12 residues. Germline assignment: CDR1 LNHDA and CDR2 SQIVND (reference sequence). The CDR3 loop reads CASSIVVNEQFF. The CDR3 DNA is TGTGCCAGTAGTATAGTAGTAAATGAGCAGTTCTTC.

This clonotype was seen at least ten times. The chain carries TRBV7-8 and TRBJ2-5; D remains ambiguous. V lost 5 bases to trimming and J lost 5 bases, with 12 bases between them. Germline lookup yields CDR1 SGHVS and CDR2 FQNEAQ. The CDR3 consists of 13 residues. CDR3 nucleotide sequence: TGTGCCAGCAGCGCGGTAGATCGGGAGACCCAGTACTTC. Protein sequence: CASSAVDRETQYF.